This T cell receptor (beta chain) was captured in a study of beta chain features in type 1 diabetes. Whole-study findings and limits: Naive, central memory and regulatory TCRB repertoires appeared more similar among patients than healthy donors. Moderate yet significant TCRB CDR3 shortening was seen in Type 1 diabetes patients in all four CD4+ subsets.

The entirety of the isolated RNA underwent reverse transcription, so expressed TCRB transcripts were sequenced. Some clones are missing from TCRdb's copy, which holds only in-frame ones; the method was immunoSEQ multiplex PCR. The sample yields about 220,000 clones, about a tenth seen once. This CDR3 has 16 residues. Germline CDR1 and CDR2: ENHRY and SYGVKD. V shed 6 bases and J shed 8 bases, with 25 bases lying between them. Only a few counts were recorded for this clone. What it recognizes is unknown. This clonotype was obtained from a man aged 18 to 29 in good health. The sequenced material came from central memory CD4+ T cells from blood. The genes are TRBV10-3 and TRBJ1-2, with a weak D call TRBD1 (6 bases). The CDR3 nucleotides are TGTGCCATCAGCCGGGTAGAGACAGGCCCCTCTCGCGGCTACACCTTC. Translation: CAISRVETGPSRGYTF.